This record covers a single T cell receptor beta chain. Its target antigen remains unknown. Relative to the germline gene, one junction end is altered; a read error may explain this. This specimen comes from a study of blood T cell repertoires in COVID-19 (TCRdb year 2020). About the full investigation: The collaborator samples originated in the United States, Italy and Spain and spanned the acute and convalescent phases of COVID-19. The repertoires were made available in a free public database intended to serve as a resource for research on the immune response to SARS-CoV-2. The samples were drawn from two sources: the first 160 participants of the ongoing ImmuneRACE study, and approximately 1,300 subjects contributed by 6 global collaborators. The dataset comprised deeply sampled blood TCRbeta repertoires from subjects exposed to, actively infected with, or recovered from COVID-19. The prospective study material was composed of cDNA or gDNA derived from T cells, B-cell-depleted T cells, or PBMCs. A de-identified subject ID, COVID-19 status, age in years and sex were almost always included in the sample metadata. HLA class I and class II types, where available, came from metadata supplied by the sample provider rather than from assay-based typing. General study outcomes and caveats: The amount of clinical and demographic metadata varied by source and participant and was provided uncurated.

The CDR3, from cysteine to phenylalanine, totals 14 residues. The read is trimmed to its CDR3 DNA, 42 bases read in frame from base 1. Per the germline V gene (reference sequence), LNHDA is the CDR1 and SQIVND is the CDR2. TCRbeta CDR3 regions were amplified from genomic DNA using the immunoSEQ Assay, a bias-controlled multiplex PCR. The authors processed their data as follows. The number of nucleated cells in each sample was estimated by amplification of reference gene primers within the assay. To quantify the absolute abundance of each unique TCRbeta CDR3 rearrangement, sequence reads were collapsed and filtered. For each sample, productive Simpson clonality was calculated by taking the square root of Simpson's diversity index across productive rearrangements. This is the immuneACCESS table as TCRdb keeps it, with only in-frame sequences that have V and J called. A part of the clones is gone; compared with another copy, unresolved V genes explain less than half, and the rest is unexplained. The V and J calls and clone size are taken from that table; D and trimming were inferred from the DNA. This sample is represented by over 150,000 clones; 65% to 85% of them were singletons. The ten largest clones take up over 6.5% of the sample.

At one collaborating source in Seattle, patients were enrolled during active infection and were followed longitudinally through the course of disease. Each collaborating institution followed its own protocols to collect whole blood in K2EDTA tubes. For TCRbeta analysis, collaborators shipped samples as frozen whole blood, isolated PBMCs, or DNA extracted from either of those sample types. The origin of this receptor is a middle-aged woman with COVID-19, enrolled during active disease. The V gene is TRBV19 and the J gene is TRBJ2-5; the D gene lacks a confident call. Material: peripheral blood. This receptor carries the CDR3 CASSPHRVQEAQYF. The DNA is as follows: TGTGCCAGTAGTCCTCACCGCGTACAAGAGGCCCAGTACTTC.